This entry concerns a single TCR beta chain. Germline V gene lookup returns CDR1 SQVTM and CDR2 ANQGSEA. This CDR3 is built from 13 residues. Trimming took 5 bases from V and 6 from J; bases not matched to a gene: 8. Profiled with immunoSEQ multiplex PCR; TCRdb holds only in-frame clones, not every one. The repertoire consists of some 260,000 clones, with about three quarters occurring once and the leading ten covering about 3.5%. The data stem from a study of blood T cell repertoires in COVID-19. Overall study: Whether acute or convalescent, the COVID-19 samples came from the United States, Italy and Spain.

The chain has TRBV29-1 and TRBJ1-1; 8 bases line up with TRBD1. The specimen sequenced was peripheral blood. This clonotype was obtained from a woman of 80 years or more with acute or convalescent COVID-19. The CDR3 region is CSVPAPGGSEAFF. CDR3 in DNA: TGCAGCGTTCCTGCTCCAGGGGGCTCTGAAGCTTTCTTT. Looking up the rest from reference TRBV29-1 and TRBJ1-1 gives the full variable domain: SAVISQKPSRDICQRGTSLTIQCQVDSQVTMMFWYRQQPGQSLTLIATANQGSEATYESGFVIDKFPISRPNLTFSTLTVSNMSPEDSSIYLCSVPAPGGSEAFFGQGTRLTVV.